This T cell receptor (beta chain) was obtained from a study of regulatory T cells in long-lasting Graves disease. With iRepertoire HTBI primers and Arm-PCR of CDR3 regions, TCR beta libraries were built. TCRdb used MiXCR to reprocess the multiplex PCR reads, holding one entry per CDR3 protein. The data show roughly 470,000 distinct CDR3 sequences, about a fifth seen once. Time point in this sample: persistent/refractory GD, antithyroid drugs over 5 years with positive TRAb. TCR sequences were obtained from RNA taken from PBMCs. This clonotype was counted ten times or more. The material was peripheral blood mononuclear cells (PBMCs), obtained when the disease was refractory, from a patient treated with antithyroid drugs. This TCR was recovered from a female donor with Graves disease.

DNA of the CDR3: TGCGCCAGCAGCTTGGGGGTGGCGAACTATGGCTACACCTTC. It encodes CASSLGVANYGYTF. J is TRBJ1-2 and V is TRBV5-1, with unresolved D. The V gene lost 0 bases and the J gene lost 2 bases, with 8 bases spanning the gap. The CDR3 is 14 amino acids. Looked up from germline, CDR1 is SGHRS and CDR2 is YFSETQ. Filled out from reference TRBV5-1 and TRBJ1-2, the complete variable domain reads KAGVTQTPRYLIKTRGQQVTLSCSPISGHRSVSWYQQTPGQGLQFLFEYFSETQRNKGNFPGRFSGRQFSNSRSEMNVSTLELGDSALYLCASSLGVANYGYTFGSGTRLTVV.